The 4 T cell receptor beta chains below all came from one sample that was sequenced in a study of cytomegalovirus exposure and HLA in healthy donors. The PCR had 60 Vbeta and 13 Jbeta primers. TCRdb's table, derived via immunoSEQ multiplex PCR, lists solely in-frame clones and lacks some. The table lists over 150,000 clones, 76% of them singletons. Sequencing input: PBMCs. These receptors originate from a man in his fifties or sixties in good health and CMV-seronegative.

This chain links TRBV29-1 with TRBJ1-1; TRBD1 is a possible D gene (6 bases). The V end lost 3 bases, the J end lost 3 bases, and 11 bases lay between the germline ends. Germline CDR1 and CDR2: SQVTM and ANQGSEA. The CDR3 is 13 residues long. The CDR3 DNA is TGCAGCGTTGATCGGGCAGGGGACACTGAAGCTTTCTTT. It is translated as CSVDRAGDTEAFF. The full variable domain, in which reference TRBV29-1 and TRBJ1-1 provide the parts outside the CDR3, is SAVISQKPSRDICQRGTSLTIQCQVDSQVTMMFWYRQQPGQSLTLIATANQGSEATYESGFVIDKFPISRPNLTFSTLTVSNMSPEDSSIYLCSVDRAGDTEAFFGQGTRLTVV.

This sequence joins TRBV19 and TRBJ2-7; TRBD2 is a possible D gene (5 bases). Per germline, CDR1 LNHDA and CDR2 SQIVND (reference sequence). Trimming took 6 bases from V and 0 from J, leaving 9 bases between them. The CDR3 runs to 13 residues. The CDR3 here is CASRYGNSYEQYF. The CDR3 DNA follows: TGTGCCAGTAGGTACGGGAACTCCTACGAGCAGTACTTC.

The genes are TRBV21-1 and TRBJ2-2; no DNA check was done on the table's D call, TRBD2. TRBV21-1 is annotated as a pseudogene. The CDR3 totals 17 residues. For the CDR3, the DNA is TGTGCCCGAATAAATGGGCTAGCGGGAGTCGACACCGGGGAGCTGTTTTTT. It translates to CARINGLAGVDTGELFF.

This rearrangement joins TRBV11-2 to TRBJ2-2; 8 nucleotides match TRBD2. Germline lookup yields CDR1 SGHAT and CDR2 FQNNGV. The junction had 12 bases not matched to a gene; V was cut back by 5 bases and J by 7 bases. This CDR3 is 16 amino acids long. CDR3 DNA: TGTGCCAGCAGCCAAGTAGTTAGCGGGGCTGGCGGGGAGCTGTTTTTT. Protein product: CASSQVVSGAGGELFF. The whole variable domain, remainder taken from reference TRBV11-2 and TRBJ2-2, is EAGVAQSPRYKIIEKRQSVAFWCNPISGHATLYWYQQILGQGPKLLIQFQNNGVVDDSQLPKDRFSAERLKGVDSTLKIQPAKLEDSAVYLCASSQVVSGAGGELFFGEGSRLTVL.